The next 20 T cell receptor beta chains were all read from a single sample in a study of cytomegalovirus exposure and HLA in healthy donors. Vbeta (60) and Jbeta (13) primers were used in the PCR. Clones were sequenced by immunoSEQ multiplex PCR, and TCRdb holds only the in-frame ones, with some missing. The table includes 99,000 or so clones, over 70% detected once. Sequenced material: PBMCs. The receptors were sampled from a man aged 40-49 years in good health and CMV-seronegative.

V gene TRBV6-1 combines with J gene TRBJ1-2; 9 bases are shared with TRBD1. Germline V gene sequence: CDR1 MNHNS, CDR2 SASEGT. The length of the CDR3 is 13 residues. The V segment lost 4 bases and the J segment 3 bases; nucleotides outside the gene matches: 0. CDR3 bases: TGTGCCAGCAGTGGGGACAGGGACTATGGCTACACCTTC. This gives the protein CASSGDRDYGYTF.

The gene calls are TRBV6-5 and TRBJ2-7; TRBD1 matches at 9 bases. CDR1 and CDR2 from the germline V gene are MNHEY and SVGAGI. Unmatched junction bases numbered 4, after V lost 0 bases and J lost 4 bases. CDR3 length: 15 amino acids. In nucleotides, the CDR3 is TGTGCCAGCAGTTACTCGACAGGGGGTCTTTACGAGCAGTACTTC. Encoded protein: CASSYSTGGLYEQYF.

The sample holds a few counts of this clone. This chain links TRBV27 with TRBJ2-6; D is perhaps TRBD1 (6 bases). Germline V gene data show CDR1 as MNHEY and CDR2 as SMNVEV (reference sequence). Between the trimmed V and J ends, which lost 5 bases and 1 base, there was a span of 9 bases. This CDR3 contains 15 residues. Written as DNA, the CDR3 is TGTGCCAGCAGTACTCAGGGGTCTGGGGCCAACGTCCTGACTTTC. Protein product: CASSTQGSGANVLTF.

This chain links TRBV19 with TRBJ2-7; 7 positions match TRBD1. Germline values: CDR1 LNHDA, CDR2 SQIVND (reference sequence). This CDR3 spans 13 amino acids. V lost 7 bases to trimming and J lost 4 bases; unmatched junction nucleotides: 7. The CDR3 region is CASTGDSSYEQYF. For the CDR3, the DNA is TGTGCCAGTACTGGGGACAGCTCTTACGAGCAGTACTTC.

This clone turned up a few times. This chain connects TRBV7-9 to TRBJ1-3; 9 bases map to TRBD1. This CDR3 contains 14 residues. The V segment lost 3 bases and the J segment 3 bases; nucleotides outside the gene matches: 0. CDR1 and CDR2 from the germline V gene are SEHNR and FQNEAQ (reference sequence). Written as DNA, the CDR3 is TGTGCCAGCAGCTTGGACAGGGGTGGAAACACCATATATTTT. It is translated as CASSLDRGGNTIYF.

The genes are TRBV5-1 and TRBJ2-5; tentative D call: TRBD2 (5 bases). Trimming removed 5 bases at V and 5 bases at J, with 13 bases between. The CDR3 loop spans 13 amino acids. Germline CDR1 is SGHRS and CDR2 is YFSETQ. The CDR3 loop reads CASRRDSAETQYF. CDR3 bases: TGCGCCAGCAGAAGGGATAGCGCGGAGACCCAGTACTTC.

The V and J genes are TRBV11-2 and TRBJ1-1; no definite D call. Germline V gives CDR1 SGHAT, CDR2 FQNNGV. The CDR3 has 13 residues. V was shortened by 1 base and J by 6 bases, with 9 bases between the two germline ends. CDR3 nucleotide sequence: TGTGCCAGCAGCTTAGTTGGCAGGCCTGAAGCTTTCTTT. This encodes CASSLVGRPEAFF.

This clone was found once. An end of the junction differs from the germline gene, which may be a read error. The gene calls are TRBV27 and TRBJ1-2, with a weak D call TRBD1 (5 bases). CDR3 length: 14 residues. The germline gives CDR1 MNHEY, CDR2 SMNVEV (reference sequence). The DNA for the CDR3 is TGTGCCAGTATGATGCAGGGAGGGAACTATGGCGACACCTTC. It encodes CASMMQGGNYGDTF.

The chain employs TRBV7-9 and TRBJ1-4, with a possible D match to TRBD1 (5 bases). V shed 8 bases and J shed 4 bases, with 11 bases lying between them. CDR3 size: 13 residues. Germline V lookup: CDR1 SEHNR, CDR2 FQNEAQ (reference sequence). Written as DNA, the CDR3 is TGTGCCAGCGGGGGGGGGAATAATGAAAAACTGTTTTTT. Protein: CASGGGNNEKLFF.

The genes are TRBV5-6 and TRBJ2-7, with TRBD2 as a possible D gene (6 bases). This CDR3 contains 14 residues. Trimming took off 0 bases at V and 2 bases at J, with 9 bases between the two ends. CDR1 and CDR2 from the germline V gene are SGHDT and YYEEEE. The CDR3: CASSLDRTTYEQYF. The CDR3 DNA sequence: TGTGCCAGCAGCTTGGACAGGACTACCTACGAGCAGTACTTC.

The chain joins TRBV7-2 to TRBJ2-7; the D gene is possibly TRBD1 (6 bases). Germline V gives CDR1 SGHTA, CDR2 FQGNSA. The V gene lost 1 base and the J gene lost 3 bases, with 13 bases spanning the gap. This CDR3 contains 15 residues. For the CDR3, the DNA is TGTGCCAGCAGCTTAGAGGGGGTGGGTGACTACGAGCAGTACTTC. Its protein product is CASSLEGVGDYEQYF. Full variable domain (remainder filled in from reference TRBV7-2 and TRBJ2-7): GAGVSQSPSNKVTEKGKDVELRCDPISGHTALYWYRQSLGQGLEFLIYFQGNSAPDKSGLPSDRFSAERTGGSVSTLTIQRTQQEDSAVYLCASSLEGVGDYEQYFGPGTRLTVT.

This clone was detected only once. This chain joins TRBV9 and TRBJ2-1, with D hard to call. Trimming shortened V by 0 bases and J by 7 bases, and 17 bases separated the two germline ends. This CDR3 comprises 16 residues. Looked up from germline, CDR1 is SGDLS and CDR2 is YYNGEE. The CDR3 protein is CASSVDPTSAANEQFF. For the CDR3, the DNA is TGTGCCAGCAGCGTAGATCCGACCTCTGCGGCAAATGAGCAGTTCTTC.

As for this clone: In the same sample, other DNA sequences code for this CDR3. CDR3 coding DNA: TGTGCCAGCAGGGAGGGGCCGGGTGGGGCCAACGTCCTGACTTTC. Its translation is CASREGPGGANVLTF. J is TRBJ2-6 and V is TRBV2; the D gene is possibly TRBD2 (6 bases). Germline V gene lookup returns CDR1 SNHLY and CDR2 FYNNEI. V was trimmed by 6 bases and J by 3 bases, leaving 12 bases between them. CDR3 size: 15 residues.

The chain joins TRBV4-3 to TRBJ1-1, with TRBD1 matching 11 bases. Trimming took 4 bases from V and 4 from J; bases not matched to a gene: 5. This CDR3 is 15 amino acids long. CDR1 and CDR2 (germline): LGHNA, YSLEER. CDR3 protein: CASSPTGTGGTEAFF. DNA of the CDR3: TGCGCCAGCAGCCCGACCGGGACAGGGGGCACTGAAGCTTTCTTT.

This clone was recorded at least ten times. The chain couples TRBV6-1 to TRBJ1-3; 7 bases agree with TRBD1. Germline trimming cut 1 base from V and 2 bases from J; bases unmatched to any gene: 2. CDR3 length: 15 residues. Germline V gene sequence: CDR1 MNHNS, CDR2 SASEGT. The CDR3 bases are TGTGCCAGCAGTGAAGAGGGGGCGACTGGAAACACCATATATTTT. Translated: CASSEEGATGNTIYF.

This chain connects TRBV19 to TRBJ1-4; D unclear. Trimming pared 1 base from V and 8 bases from J, leaving 14 bases between. The CDR3 totals 15 residues. Germline-derived CDR1 and CDR2 are LNHDA and SQIVND (reference sequence). In DNA form, the CDR3 reads TGTGCCAGTAGTATAGGTCCGGGAAGGATCGAAAAACTGTTTTTT. This sequence encodes CASSIGPGRIEKLFF.

The table lists this clone with a few counts. The chain carries TRBV30 and TRBJ1-2; the D gene is possibly TRBD1 (5 bases). The ends were cut back, 4 bases at V and 8 bases at J, with 11 bases in the middle. The CDR3 has 11 residues. Germline CDR1 GTSNPN, CDR2 SVGIG (reference sequence). The CDR3 here is CAWTAGVGYTF. CDR3 bases: TGTGCCTGGACGGCGGGGGTCGGCTACACCTTC.

This sequence joins TRBV9 and TRBJ2-1; D gene ambiguous. This CDR3 spans 14 amino acids. V lost 6 bases and J 4 bases, leaving 14 bases between the germline ends. Germline-derived CDR1 and CDR2 are SGDLS and YYNGEE. For the CDR3, the DNA is TGTGCCAGCACCCCAGGTCAGGATTACAATGAGCAGTTCTTC. Encoded protein: CASTPGQDYNEQFF.

The rearrangement links TRBV29-1 to TRBJ2-2; tentatively, D is TRBD1 (5 bases). The V end was cut by 5 bases, the J end by 5 bases, with 15 bases between. CDR1 SQVTM and CDR2 ANQGSEA come from the germline V gene. The CDR3 length is 14 residues. CDR3 bases: TGCAGCGTTCTCAGCAGGGCTAAAACCGGGGAGCTGTTTTTT. Protein: CSVLSRAKTGELFF.

There are a few counts of this clone. The chain links TRBV4-3 to TRBJ2-7, with unresolved D. Trimming pared 1 base from V and 3 bases from J, leaving 13 bases between. This CDR3 has 15 residues. Germline CDR1 LGHNA, CDR2 YSLEER. CDR3 nucleotides: TGCGCCAGCAGCCAAGCTTCGAGTAACGACTACGAGCAGTACTTC. It codes for CASSQASSNDYEQYF.